A single sample is the source of the 9 T cell receptor beta chains below, sequenced in a study of T cells in Graves' hyperthyroidism and ophthalmopathy. Researchers amplified the TCR beta CDR3 regions from RNA transcripts. When the TCR CDR3 underwent first-round RT-PCR, the HTBI primer set was used. MiXCR, run by TCRdb on the multiplex PCR reads, gives a single entry per CDR3 protein. The sample holds about 520,000 distinct CDR3 sequences, under 25% seen once. The sample taken for sequencing was blood. The source of these receptors is a man between 18 and 35 years old with Graves' hyperthyroidism.

This clonotype has a count of ten or more. The genes are TRBV6-5 and TRBJ2-5; D perhaps matches TRBD1 (5 bases). CDR3 length equals 15 residues. V was clipped by 2 bases and J by 2 bases, with 12 bases between them. Per germline, CDR1 MNHEY and CDR2 SVGAGI. CDR3 nucleotide sequence: TGTGCCAGCAGTTACCGACGGACATATCAAGAGACCCAGTACTTC. Amino acid sequence: CASSYRRTYQETQYF.

This clonotype has ten or more counts. J is TRBJ1-1 and V is TRBV28, with D uncertain. With 6 bases removed from V and 1 base from J, the gap between germline ends came to 9 bases. Germline V CDR1 and CDR2: MDHEN, SYDVKM. The length of the CDR3 is 13 residues. The CDR3 sequence is CASSGVPNTEAFF. The CDR3 bases are TGTGCCAGCAGCGGGGTTCCGAACACTGAAGCTTTCTTT.

In this sample, this clonotype turned up many times. The chain joins TRBV5-1 to TRBJ2-7; unclear D gene. The V end lost 0 bases, the J end lost 3 bases, and 7 bases lay between the germline ends. This CDR3 has 13 amino acids. Germline loops: CDR1 SGHRS, CDR2 YFSETQ. CDR3 protein: CASSLDSRYEQYF. CDR3 nucleotides: TGCGCCAGCAGCTTGGACAGCCGCTACGAGCAGTACTTC.

This clonotype was detected a few times. A much more abundant neighbour one base away suggests this may be a read error. This chain joins TRBV20-1 and TRBJ1-1, with D uncertain. There are 13 residues in the CDR3. Germline values: CDR1 DFQATT, CDR2 SNEGSKA (reference sequence). CDR3 sequence reads: CSARAQLNTEACF. The DNA for the CDR3 is TGCAGTGCTAGAGCGCAATTGAACACTGAAGCTTGCTTT.

This clonotype has at least ten counts. Here the CDR3 reads CASSSALTALMYF. The CDR3 DNA follows: TGTGCCAGCAGCTCCGCCCTGACAGCGTTAATGTACTTC. The chain combines TRBV28 with TRBJ2-7; a weak D match, TRBD1 (5 bases). The CDR3 is made up of 13 amino acids. V lost 6 bases and J 12 bases, leaving 21 bases between the germline ends. Per the germline V gene, CDR1 is MDHEN and CDR2 is SYDVKM.

This clonotype has a handful of counts. The chain carries TRBV27 and TRBJ2-7; either TRBD1 or TRBD2 may supply D (5 bases each). V was pared by 5 bases and J by 6 bases, with 14 bases between. Germline V gene lookup returns CDR1 MNHEY and CDR2 SMNVEV (reference sequence). This CDR3 contains 13 residues. The CDR3 DNA reads TGTGCCAGCAGTAAAAGGGGAGAAATCGAGCAGTACTTC. Its protein product is CASSKRGEIEQYF.

This clonotype has only a few counts. This sequence joins TRBV30 and TRBJ1-2; tentative D call: TRBD1 (5 bases). The germline V and J ends were trimmed by 2 bases and 3 bases, with 16 bases remaining between them. CDR1 and CDR2 from the germline V gene are GTSNPN and SVGIG (reference sequence). The CDR3 extends over 15 amino acids. The CDR3 DNA sequence: TGTGCCTGGAGTACATTCGGAGTCAGGGACTATGGCTACACCTTC. Amino acids: CAWSTFGVRDYGYTF. Full variable domain (remainder filled in from reference TRBV30 and TRBJ1-2): SQTIHQWPATLVQPVGSPLSLECTVEGTSNPNLYWYRQAAGRGLQLLFYSVGIGQISSEVPQNLSASRPQDRQFILSSKKLLLSDSGFYLCAWSTFGVRDYGYTFGSGTRLTVV.

With respect to this clonotype: A read error may be the cause here, since a much bigger clone is one base away. V usage is TRBV2 and J usage is TRBJ1-2; 8 bases line up with TRBD1. Germline V CDR1 and CDR2: SNHLY, FYNNEI. Trimming took 6 bases from V and 6 from J; bases not matched to a gene: 9. The CDR3 has 14 residues. Here the CDR3 reads CASSDGQGPHGYTF. As DNA, the CDR3 is TGTGCCAGCAGCGACGGACAGGGACCCCATGGCTACACCTTC.

Many counts were recorded for this clonotype. This sequence joins TRBV4-1 and TRBJ2-7, with TRBD2 matching 9 bases. V trimming: 1 base; J trimming: 4 bases; junction bases outside the gene matches: 5. This CDR3 region has 15 residues. Germline lookup yields CDR1 MGHRA and CDR2 YSYEKL. CDR3 loop: CASSQVTSGLYEQYF. CDR3 in DNA: TGCGCCAGCAGCCAAGTGACTAGCGGATTGTACGAGCAGTACTTC.